This T cell receptor (beta chain) is from a study of cytomegalovirus exposure and HLA in healthy donors. General observations from the study: Immune exposure was documented only through CMV serostatus. Equally common other TCR beta chains were less clonally expanded than HLA-associated ones, a later analysis found.

CDR1 is SGHNT, CDR2 YENEEA, per germline. Trimming took 3 bases from V and 4 from J; bases not matched to a gene: 7. The CDR3 runs to 15 residues. As for this clone: Its target is not known.

This PCR relied on a set of 60 Vbeta primers and 13 Jbeta primers. The protocol was immunoSEQ multiplex PCR, while the TCRdb copy is restricted to in-frame clones and leaves out a portion. Counted here are roughly 160,000 clones, 70% to 90% occurring once; the ten biggest clones make up about 10%. The sequence was collected from a man younger than 35 in good health and CMV-seropositive. The gene calls are TRBV11-3 and TRBJ2-7, with 9 bases that match TRBD1. Sequencing was performed on PBMCs. The CDR3 region has the DNA TGTGCCAGCAGCTTCACCCCGGGACAGGGTTACGAGCAGTACTTC. This gives the protein CASSFTPGQGYEQYF.